This is a list of T cell receptor beta chains from one sample in a study of T cell repertoires in cytomegalovirus infection. MiXCR, run by TCRdb on the reads, gives a single entry per CDR3 protein. In the table there are approximately 600,000 distinct CDR3 sequences, approximately 40% of which are singletons. These receptors are not linked to any known antigen. The input for sequencing was cultured PBMCs, taken from culture after CMV antigen stimulation. All receptors come from a human donor in good health (CMV status not recorded). Some clones in this sample may be carry-over from other donors' samples. Both conserved end residues are part of each CDR3. A D gene is named only where the DNA matches it firmly. Expanded clones get a size class; other rows say once, few or many, or leave the size out.

CDR3aa | CDR3nt | d_gene | j_gene | abundance | v_gene
CASSLAWGGGYQYF | TGTGCCAGCAGCTTAGCTTGGGGTGGCGGGTACCAGTATTTT | NA | TRBJ2-3 | NA | TRBV7-9
CASRTGTGQETQYF | TGTGCCAGCAGGACAGGGACGGGTCAAGAGACCCAGTACTTC | TRBD1 | TRBJ2-5 | NA | TRBV6-1
CASSYSWSTAGTQYF | TGTGCCAGCAGTTACTCTTGGTCTACTGCGGGGACCCAGTACTTC | NA | TRBJ2-5 | NA | TRBV6-2/TRBV6-3
CASSLAAQNEQFF | TGTGCCAGCAGCTTAGCGGCCCAGAATGAGCAGTTCTTC | NA | TRBJ2-1 | many | TRBV7-2
CASSYSRGANTEAFF | TGTGCCAGCAGTTACTCGAGGGGCGCGAACACTGAAGCTTTCTTT | NA | TRBJ1-1 | NA | TRBV6-5
CASSLGPAKNTGELFF | TGTGCCAGCAGCTTAGGGCCCGCTAAAAACACCGGGGAGCTGTTTTTT | NA | TRBJ2-2 | few | TRBV7-9
CASSFGPEQETQYF | TGTGCCAGCAGCTTCGGGCCAGAGCAAGAGACCCAGTACTTC | NA | TRBJ2-5 | NA | TRBV5-4
CASSHIEEQFF | TGTGCCAGCAGTCATATCGAAGAGCAGTTCTTC | NA | TRBJ2-1 | many | TRBV7-2
CASSYQPQGTDTQYF | TGTGCCAGCAGTTACCAACCTCAGGGCACAGATACGCAGTATTTT | NA | TRBJ2-3 | NA | TRBV6-5
CASSITGGRYKEQFF | TGTGCCAGTAGTATCACCGGGGGCAGGTACAAGGAGCAGTTCTTC | NA | TRBJ2-1 | NA | TRBV19
CASTSSGGAEETQYF | TGTGCCAGCACCTCCAGCGGGGGGGCCGAAGAGACCCAGTACTTC | TRBD2 | TRBJ2-5 | NA | TRBV4-2
CASSRLGDRRAYEQYF | TGTGCCAGCAGCCGATTGGGGGACAGGAGAGCCTACGAGCAGTACTTC | TRBD1 | TRBJ2-7 | few | TRBV7-2
CSALYGYTF | TGCAGTGCTTTATATGGCTACACCTTC | NA | TRBJ1-2 | NA | TRBV20-1
CASSISGINLYGYTF | TGTGCCAGTAGTATATCGGGAATCAACCTCTATGGCTACACCTTC | NA | TRBJ1-2 | NA | TRBV19
CASSSSSGSFREQYF | TGTGCCAGCAGTTCGTCTAGCGGGAGTTTTCGCGAGCAGTACTTC | TRBD2 | TRBJ2-7 | NA | TRBV7-6
CASSHGGQPQHF | TGTGCCAGCAGCCATGGTGGGCAGCCCCAGCATTTT | NA | TRBJ1-5 | few | TRBV7-6
CSARGSHSNQPQHF | TGCAGTGCTAGAGGTTCTCATAGCAATCAGCCCCAGCATTTT | NA | TRBJ1-5 | few | TRBV20-1
CASSSTTRNTEAFF | TGTGCCAGCAGCTCTACTACGAGAAACACTGAAGCTTTCTTT | NA | TRBJ1-1 | NA | TRBV27
CASSDRGGRGYTF | TGTGCCAGCAGCGATCGAGGGGGACGGGGCTACACCTTC | NA | TRBJ1-2 | NA | TRBV7-2
CASSFKWGGGAKETQYF | TGTGCCAGCAGTTTCAAATGGGGCGGGGGGGCCAAAGAGACCCAGTACTTC | TRBD2 | TRBJ2-5 | few | TRBV12-3/TRBV12-4
CASSQQGTNTIYF | TGTGCCAGCAGCCAACAGGGGACAAACACCATATATTTT | TRBD1 | TRBJ1-3 | few | TRBV5-4
CASLFSKNTGELFF | TGTGCCAGCCTATTCTCCAAGAACACCGGGGAGCTGTTTTTT | NA | TRBJ2-2 | NA | TRBV19
CASSVSDREDYGYTF | TGTGCCAGCAGTGTGTCGGACAGGGAGGACTATGGCTACACCTTC | TRBD1 | TRBJ1-2 | few | TRBV2
CASTGTGLSMALSYNEQFF | TGTGCCAGCACGGGGACAGGCCTCTCTATGGCCCTCTCCTACAATGAGCAGTTCTTC | TRBD1 | TRBJ2-1 | few | TRBV7-9
CASVRAQGPQETQYF | TGTGCCAGCGTAAGGGCCCAGGGGCCTCAAGAGACCCAGTACTTC | NA | TRBJ2-5 | NA | TRBV6-1
CASSFTAGDHYEQYF | TGCGCCAGCAGCTTTACCGCGGGAGACCACTACGAGCAGTACTTC | TRBD2 | TRBJ2-7 | NA | TRBV5-1
CASSPYSGQSTDTQYF | TGTGCCAGCTCACCTTACAGCGGACAGAGCACAGATACGCAGTATTTT | NA | TRBJ2-3 | few | TRBV18
CSATGTGANLDGNTIYF | TGCAGTGCTACCGGGACAGGGGCCAACCTAGATGGAAACACCATATATTTT | TRBD1 | TRBJ1-3 | NA | TRBV20-1
CSARDSGHSGIETQYF | TGCAGTGCTAGAGATTCGGGGCATAGCGGAATAGAGACCCAGTACTTC | NA | TRBJ2-5 | NA | TRBV20-1
CASSGSGTGGIIQYF | TGTGCCAGCAGTGGATCCGGGACAGGGGGCATCATTCAGTACTTC | TRBD1 | TRBJ2-4 | NA | TRBV6-1
CASSLAGLAGQETQYF | TGTGCCAGCAGCTTAGCGGGACTAGCGGGGCAAGAGACCCAGTACTTC | TRBD2 | TRBJ2-5 | few | TRBV7-2
CASSSPYRGLYEQYF | TGTGCCAGCAGCTCACCATACAGGGGTCTTTACGAGCAGTACTTC | TRBD1 | TRBJ2-7 | few | TRBV11-2
CASSLRLAAYTDTQYF | TGTGCCAGCAGTTTAAGACTAGCGGCCTATACAGATACGCAGTATTTT | TRBD2 | TRBJ2-3 | NA | TRBV27
CASSLVPGVTGELFF | TGCGCCAGCAGCTTGGTGCCAGGGGTTACCGGGGAGCTGTTTTTT | NA | TRBJ2-2 | NA | TRBV5-1
CASSLTLAEDTDTQYF | TGTGCCAGCAGCTTAACCCTAGCGGAGGACACAGATACGCAGTATTTT | TRBD2 | TRBJ2-3 | NA | TRBV11-2
CASWGLSGDTGELFF | TGTGCCAGTTGGGGTTTGTCGGGGGACACCGGGGAGCTGTTTTTT | NA | TRBJ2-2 | NA | TRBV6-5
CASRRGVGQIYGYTF | TGTGCCAGCAGGAGAGGAGTGGGACAGATCTATGGCTACACCTTC | TRBD1 | TRBJ1-2 | few | TRBV2
CASSQTTSGNTIYF | TGTGCCAGCAGCCAAACTACGTCTGGAAACACCATATATTTT | NA | TRBJ1-3 | NA | TRBV3-1
CASSLLGSRGYTF | TGTGCCAGCAGCTTATTGGGTTCACGTGGCTACACCTTC | NA | TRBJ1-2 | NA | TRBV7-4
CASSERGQGRGANEKLFF | TGTGCCAGCAGTGAAAGAGGACAGGGCCGAGGAGCTAATGAAAAACTGTTTTTT | TRBD1 | TRBJ1-4 | NA | TRBV25-1